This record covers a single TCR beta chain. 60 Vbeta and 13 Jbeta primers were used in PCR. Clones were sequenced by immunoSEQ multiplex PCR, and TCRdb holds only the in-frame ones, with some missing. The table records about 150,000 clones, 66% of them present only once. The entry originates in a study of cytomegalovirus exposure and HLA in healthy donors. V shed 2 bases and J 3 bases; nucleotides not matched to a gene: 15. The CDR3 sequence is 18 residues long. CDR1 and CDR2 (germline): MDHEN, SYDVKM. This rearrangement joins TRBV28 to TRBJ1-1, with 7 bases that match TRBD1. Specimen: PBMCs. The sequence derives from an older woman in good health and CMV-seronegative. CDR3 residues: CASSLPPATGVVDTEAFF. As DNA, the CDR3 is TGTGCCAGCAGTTTACCCCCCGCAACAGGGGTAGTAGACACTGAAGCTTTCTTT.